These 29 T cell receptor beta chains originate from one sample sequenced in a study of T cell changes during pregnancy in multiple sclerosis. Sequenced by immunoSEQ multiplex PCR; TCRdb stores in-frame clones only, minus some. The top ten clones hold over 0.8% of a sample with just under 80,000 clones, approximately 92% of them seen once. The material sequenced was peripheral blood, taken in the first trimester of pregnancy. These TCRs come from a female donor with multiple sclerosis, enrolled in a pregnancy study.

This chain connects TRBV7-9 to TRBJ2-7; the match to TRBD1 covers 11 bases. V was clipped by 8 bases and J by 5 bases; unmatched bases: 11. Germline V gene sequence: CDR1 SEHNR, CDR2 FQNEAQ (reference sequence). This CDR3 is built from 15 residues. The CDR3 sequence is CASVLEGQGVHEQYF. CDR3 DNA: TGTGCCAGCGTACTTGAGGGACAGGGGGTCCACGAGCAGTACTTC.

The chain recombines TRBV5-1 with TRBJ2-3; 9 bases map to TRBD2. The CDR3 is 16 residues long. J lost 2 bases, V lost 4 bases, and 8 bases had no gene match. Germline lookup yields CDR1 SGHRS and CDR2 YFSETQ. The CDR3 nucleotides read TGCGCCAGCAGCCTGATAGCGGGAGTTCCCACAGATACGCAGTATTTT. The encoded protein is CASSLIAGVPTDTQYF.

The chain combines TRBV7-3 with TRBJ1-1; 10 positions match TRBD1. V shed 5 bases, J shed 2 bases, and the junction held 2 bases outside the gene matches. The germline CDR1 and CDR2 sequences are SGHTA and FQGTGA. This CDR3 has 14 amino acids. CDR3 protein: CASSQTGGNTEAFF. For the CDR3, the DNA is TGTGCCAGCAGCCAGACAGGGGGCAACACTGAAGCTTTCTTT.

This chain links TRBV28 with TRBJ2-5, with a tentative D call TRBD2 (7 bases). Germline V gene lookup returns CDR1 MDHEN and CDR2 SYDVKM. Trimming stripped 6 bases from V and 5 bases from J, with 25 bases between. The CDR3 has 17 residues. CDR3 amino acids: CASSVGGASPSWETQYF. Written as DNA, the CDR3 is TGTGCCAGCAGCGTTGGGGGGGCATCCCCTTCTTGGGAGACCCAGTACTTC.

The V gene is TRBV29-1, the J gene TRBJ2-7, with 10 bases matching TRBD2. V was pared by 5 bases and J by 0 bases, with 13 bases of the junction left unmatched. Per germline, CDR1 SQVTM and CDR2 ANQGSEA. This CDR3 contains 17 residues. The CDR3 loop reads CSVLGGSGGTSSYEQYF. CDR3 nucleotides: TGCAGCGTTCTCGGCGGTAGCGGGGGGACAAGCTCCTACGAGCAGTACTTC.

This clone was observed a handful of times. The V and J genes are TRBV27 and TRBJ1-1; D remains unclear. In germline, CDR1 is MNHEY, CDR2 SMNVEV (reference sequence). The length of the CDR3 is 13 residues. V gave up 2 bases and J gave up 1 base, with 5 bases separating them. In DNA form, the CDR3 reads TGTGCCAGCAGTTTAACGAGGAACACTGAAGCTTTCTTT. Translated, it gives CASSLTRNTEAFF.

V gene TRBV7-9 combines with J gene TRBJ2-4; 8 bases are a match to TRBD1. The germline V gene encodes CDR1 SEHNR and CDR2 FQNEAQ (reference sequence). The junction had 10 bases not matched to a gene; V was cut back by 4 bases and J by 8 bases. The CDR3 loop spans 15 amino acids. This CDR3 reads CASSSGTGGRDIQYF. The CDR3 bases are TGTGCCAGCAGCTCCGGGACAGGCGGCCGGGACATTCAGTACTTC.

The chain links TRBV2 to TRBJ2-5, with D unresolved. This CDR3 is built from 15 residues. Germline loops: CDR1 SNHLY, CDR2 FYNNEI. V was shortened by 6 bases and J by 0 bases, with 14 bases between the two germline ends. This CDR3 reads CASRAGWRNQETQYF. DNA of the CDR3: TGTGCCAGCAGGGCCGGGTGGAGAAACCAAGAGACCCAGTACTTC.

The chain is built from TRBV4-2 and TRBJ2-1; 8 bases align to TRBD2. Losses at the gene ends were 0 bases for V and 9 bases for J; bases not matched to a gene: 7. The CDR3 has 15 residues. In germline, CDR1 is LGHNA, CDR2 YNFKEQ. CDR3 amino acids: CASSQEAAAGGEQFF. The CDR3 nucleotides are TGTGCCAGCAGCCAAGAAGCGGCGGCGGGGGGTGAGCAGTTCTTC.

V and J are TRBV5-4 and TRBJ1-5; no firm D call. The CDR3 covers 13 residues. The germline V and J ends were trimmed by 2 bases and 4 bases, with 7 bases remaining between them. Germline loops: CDR1 SGHNT, CDR2 YYREEE (reference sequence). The CDR3, as DNA: TGTGCCAGCAGCTTTCGGGGAAATCAGCCCCAGCATTTT. It yields the protein CASSFRGNQPQHF.

J is TRBJ1-2 and V is TRBV7-3; 9 bases line up with TRBD1. Germline CDR1 is SGHTA and CDR2 is FQGTGA. V trimming: 5 bases; J trimming: 10 bases; junction bases outside the gene matches: 11. This CDR3 is 14 amino acids long. CDR3 DNA: TGTGCCAGCAGCCCTAGCTCGGGACAGGGCTCCTACACCTTC. The encoded protein is CASSPSSGQGSYTF.

The rearrangement uses TRBV2 and TRBJ1-2; 7 nucleotides match TRBD1. Per germline, CDR1 SNHLY and CDR2 FYNNEI. The CDR3 extends over 14 amino acids. V dropped 9 bases and J dropped 1; count of bases not matched to a gene: 8. The chain's CDR3 is CARWSGGINYGYTF. The CDR3 DNA reads TGTGCCAGATGGTCAGGGGGTATTAACTATGGCTACACCTTC. Looking up the rest from reference TRBV2 and TRBJ1-2 gives the full variable domain: EPEVTQTPSHQVTQMGQEVILRCVPISNHLYFYWYRQILGQKVEFLVSFYNNEISEKSEIFDDQFSVERPDGSNFTLKIRSTKLEDSAMYFCARWSGGINYGYTFGSGTRLTVV.

The J gene is TRBJ2-1, the V gene TRBV2; D is unclear. Trimming took 6 bases from V and 0 from J, leaving 12 bases between them. In germline, CDR1 is SNHLY, CDR2 FYNNEI. The CDR3 contains 15 residues. The chain's CDR3 is CASRAMLASYNEQFF. The CDR3 DNA is TGTGCCAGCAGAGCGATGCTGGCCTCCTACAATGAGCAGTTCTTC. Drawing the rest from reference TRBV2 and TRBJ2-1, the complete variable domain is EPEVTQTPSHQVTQMGQEVILRCVPISNHLYFYWYRQILGQKVEFLVSFYNNEISEKSEIFDDQFSVERPDGSNFTLKIRSTKLEDSAMYFCASRAMLASYNEQFFGPGTRLTVL.

This rearrangement joins TRBV4-1 to TRBJ2-7, with D possibly being TRBD1 (6 bases). The CDR3 contains 14 residues. The germline V and J ends were trimmed by 0 bases and 3 bases, with 9 bases remaining between them. Germline CDR1 and CDR2: MGHRA and YSYEKL. For the CDR3, the DNA is TGCGCCAGCAGCCAAGAATTACAGGGCTACGAGCAGTACTTC. This sequence encodes CASSQELQGYEQYF.

The genes are TRBV5-1 and TRBJ2-5; D gene unclear. V was shortened by 0 bases and J by 5 bases, with 11 bases between the two germline ends. This CDR3 is 14 amino acids long. Germline CDR1 is SGHRS and CDR2 is YFSETQ. CDR3 region: CASSLDSPRETQYF. CDR3 in DNA: TGCGCCAGCAGCTTGGACAGTCCACGGGAGACCCAGTACTTC.

The V and J genes are TRBV2 and TRBJ1-6; D is undetermined. Trimming took off 0 bases at V and 18 bases at J, with 12 bases between the two ends. CDR1 is SNHLY, CDR2 FYNNEI, per germline. The CDR3 is made up of 12 amino acids. For the CDR3, the DNA is TGTGCCAGCAGTGAAGCGCGGGCCCGGGGCCACTTT. Its protein product is CASSEARARGHF.

This chain connects TRBV27 to TRBJ2-7; 8 positions agree with TRBD1. In germline, CDR1 is MNHEY, CDR2 SMNVEV (reference sequence). The CDR3 has 16 amino acids. V was clipped by 0 bases and J by 1 base; unmatched bases: 5. Written as DNA, the CDR3 is TGTGCCAGCAGTTTATCGAAGGGGGACAGGTCCTACGAGCAGTACTTC. Encoded protein: CASSLSKGDRSYEQYF.

This chain uses TRBV27 with TRBJ1-5; D gene ambiguous. This CDR3 comprises 14 residues. Germline CDR1 MNHEY, CDR2 SMNVEV (reference sequence). Trimming removed 3 bases from V and 4 bases from J, with 10 bases in between. The CDR3 reads CASSLLRGNQPQHF. The CDR3 region has the DNA TGTGCCAGCAGTTTGTTGAGAGGGAATCAGCCCCAGCATTTT.

The gene calls are TRBV7-9 and TRBJ2-7; 12 bases map to TRBD1. CDR1 SEHNR and CDR2 FQNEAQ come from the germline V gene (reference sequence). Germline trimming cut 5 bases from V and 6 bases from J; bases unmatched to any gene: 8. This CDR3 comprises 15 residues. CDR3 region: CASSHPGQGAREQYF. The CDR3 bases are TGTGCCAGCAGCCATCCGGGACAGGGGGCTCGCGAGCAGTACTTC.

V and J are TRBV25-1 and TRBJ2-7; maybe TRBD1 (5 bases). This CDR3 spans 14 amino acids. V shed 6 bases and J shed 0 bases, with 12 bases lying between them. In germline, CDR1 is MGHDK, CDR2 SYGVNS. DNA of the CDR3: TGTGCCAGCAGGAACGACAGAAGCTCCTACGAGCAGTACTTC. As protein: CASRNDRSSYEQYF.

This clone was seen a single time. This chain uses TRBV6-1 with TRBJ2-7, with D maybe TRBD2 (5 bases). The ends were cut back, 4 bases at V and 4 bases at J, with 11 bases in the middle. Germline V gene lookup returns CDR1 MNHNS and CDR2 SASEGT. The CDR3 totals 13 residues. In DNA form, the CDR3 reads TGTGCCAGCAGTGGTGGAGGACGATACGAGCAGTACTTC. This codes for CASSGGGRYEQYF.

The genes are TRBV7-6 and TRBJ2-3, with a tentative D call TRBD1 (5 bases). Trimming pared 2 bases from V and 0 bases from J, leaving 6 bases between. Germline V gene sequence: CDR1 SGHVS, CDR2 FNYEAQ. The CDR3 totals 14 residues. The CDR3, as DNA: TGTGCCAGCAGCTTAACAGGAAGCACAGATACGCAGTATTTT. Its protein product is CASSLTGSTDTQYF.

The rearrangement joins TRBV6-5 to TRBJ2-7, with D possibly being TRBD1 (6 bases). This CDR3 spans 16 amino acids. Trimming removed 4 bases at V and 6 bases at J, with 22 bases between. Per the germline V gene, CDR1 is MNHEY and CDR2 is SVGAGI. CDR3: CASSSPINRRGGEQYF. In DNA form, the CDR3 reads TGTGCCAGCAGTTCCCCCATCAACAGGAGAGGGGGCGAGCAGTACTTC.

This clone is a singleton in its sample. The chain combines TRBV4-1 with TRBJ1-1; D is possibly TRBD1 (6 bases). The CDR3 runs to 15 residues. Germline V gives CDR1 MGHRA, CDR2 YSYEKL. Trimming pared 0 bases from V and 0 bases from J, leaving 8 bases between. CDR3 bases: TGCGCCAGCAGCCAAGATCACAGGGTGAACACTGAAGCTTTCTTT. Translation gives CASSQDHRVNTEAFF.

The chain has TRBV7-2 and TRBJ1-6; 7 bases are shared with TRBD1. The length of the CDR3 is 16 residues. Trimming at V came to 5 bases and at J to 10 bases, leaving 14 bases not matched to a gene. Germline CDR1 SGHTA, CDR2 FQGNSA. CDR3 coding DNA: TGTGCCAGCAGCCCCCTAGAAGGGGGCACAGGGTCACCCCTCCACTTT. Protein: CASSPLEGGTGSPLHF.

The chain's CDR3 is CASSRTSGFYEQYF. In nucleotides, the CDR3 is TGCGCCAGCTCGCGGACTAGCGGGTTCTACGAGCAGTACTTC. The chain recombines TRBV5-1 with TRBJ2-5, with TRBD2 identical over 11 bases. Judging by the DNA end, TRBJ2-7 fits better; the J call may be wrong. The CDR3 covers 14 residues. Germline CDR1 is SGHRS and CDR2 is YFSETQ.

The chain employs TRBV19 and TRBJ2-7; TRBD1 matches at 10 bases. The ends lost 5 bases at V and 3 bases at J; junction bases unmatched: 4. The CDR3 has 14 amino acids. CDR1 is LNHDA, CDR2 SQIVND, per germline (reference sequence). CDR3 amino acids: CASSRTGGDYEQYF. Here the CDR3 DNA reads TGTGCCAGTAGTCGGACAGGGGGTGACTACGAGCAGTACTTC.

The chain recombines TRBV28 with TRBJ1-2, with TRBD1 identical over 10 bases. Looked up from germline, CDR1 is MDHEN and CDR2 is SYDVKM. The CDR3 is 16 residues long. After removal of 1 base from V and 4 bases from J, the junction contained 6 bases not matched to a gene. Here the CDR3 DNA reads TGTGCCAGCAGTTTATTTCAGGGACAGGGGTCCTATGGCTACACCTTC. It encodes CASSLFQGQGSYGYTF.

The chain combines TRBV5-1 with TRBJ2-5; TRBD1 is a possible D gene (6 bases). V was cut by 2 bases and J by 5 bases, with 10 bases left in between. This CDR3 contains 13 residues. Germline CDR1 and CDR2: SGHRS and YFSETQ. CDR3 coding DNA: TGCGCCAGCAGCTTAGGGGGATCCGAGACCCAGTACTTC. It codes for CASSLGGSETQYF.